This T cell receptor (beta chain) was identified in a study of OX40 agonist ivuxolimab in advanced cancers. Study-level background: Hepatocellular carcinoma, melanoma, renal cell or head and neck cancer affected the dose-escalation patients.

The CDR3 is made up of 14 amino acids. Per the germline V gene, CDR1 is MDHEN and CDR2 is SYDVKM. The V gene lost 2 bases and the J gene lost 1 base, with 6 bases spanning the gap. Exclusion applied to patients with autoimmune disease history or systemic immunosuppression. Profiled with immunoSEQ multiplex PCR; TCRdb holds only in-frame clones, not every one. The data hold approximately 120,000 clones, with roughly 90% observed a single time. In regard to this clone: Antigen specificity is unknown. The sample carries other DNA sequences with the same CDR3.

Overall study findings and caveats: With doses of 0.1 to 3.0 mg/kg, CD4+ and CD8+ blood T cells had undergone clonal expansion by week 6. The study found that CD8+ T cells averaged more expanded clones than CD4+.

The receptor was derived from an adult with an advanced solid tumor such as melanoma, head and neck, liver or kidney cancer. V usage is TRBV28 and J usage is TRBJ1-3; unclear D gene. The sequenced sample was CD4+ or CD8+ T cells sorted from blood, obtained in a trial of the OX40 agonist ivuxolimab. CDR3 in DNA: TGTGCCAGCAGTTTAGGAGGTTCTGGAAACACCATATATTTT. Protein sequence: CASSLGGSGNTIYF.